A single sample is the source of the 4 T cell receptor beta chains below, sequenced in a study of metastatic and nonmetastatic thyroid tumors. TCRdb reassembled clones from the PCR reads with MiXCR. The table includes 35,000 to 50,000 clones, around 3.1% detected once. None of the patients had undergone any treatment ahead of thyroid surgery. The sequenced sample consisted of blood. The source is a female donor with papillary thyroid cancer or a benign thyroid nodule (not recorded which). Some clones in this sample may be carry-over from other donors' samples.

Ten or more counts support this clone. The rearrangement uses TRBV2 and TRBJ2-7; 9 bases agree with TRBD2. The CDR3 is made up of 14 amino acids. The germline V gene encodes CDR1 SNHLY and CDR2 FYNNEI. V dropped 6 bases and J dropped 6; count of bases not matched to a gene: 9. CDR3 bases: TGTGCCAGCAGAGCTGGTGTTAGCGGGAGCGAGCAGTACTTC. Translated: CASRAGVSGSEQYF.

This clone came up many times. The rearrangement uses TRBV5-1 and TRBJ2-1; TRBD2 matches 9 bases. CDR1 and CDR2 (germline): SGHRS, YFSETQ. Losses at the gene ends were 4 bases for V and 2 bases for J; bases not matched to a gene: 13. The CDR3 spans 18 residues. The CDR3 reads CASSPLMTSGQAYNEQFF. The CDR3 nucleotides are TGCGCCAGCAGCCCTCTAATGACTAGCGGACAGGCCTACAATGAGCAGTTCTTC.

The sample holds many counts of this clone. This sequence joins TRBV5-1 and TRBJ2-1, with D perhaps assigned TRBD1 or TRBD2 (5 bases each). From germline, CDR1 is SGHRS and CDR2 YFSETQ. This CDR3 region has 14 residues. The V end lost 0 bases, the J end lost 9 bases, and 13 bases lay between the germline ends. The DNA for the CDR3 is TGCGCCAGCAGCTTGGACGGGACCGGTGGTGAGCAGTTCTTC. This translates into CASSLDGTGGEQFF.

This clone was observed a few times. The chain has TRBV20-1 and TRBJ2-7; D ambiguous. Germline CDR1 reads DFQATT; CDR2 reads SNEGSKA (reference sequence). The V and J ends lost 6 bases and 6 bases respectively, with 12 bases between them. This CDR3 region has 11 residues. CDR3 residues: CSAVVYSEQYF. Written as DNA, the CDR3 is TGCAGTGCCGTAGTATATTCCGAGCAGTACTTC.